A selection of T cell receptor beta chains follows, all from one sample in a study of tumor-infiltrating lymphocytes in primary liver carcinoma. One entry per CDR3 protein, called by TCRdb with MiXCR from the multiplex PCR reads. Among over 95,000 distinct CDR3 sequences listed, approximately 68% were seen once. The sample consisted of liver tumor tissue from sampling region 5. These receptors all come from a woman aged 55 to 70 with primary liver carcinoma and hepatitis B virus infection. CDR3s include the opening cysteine and the closing phenylalanine or tryptophan. A D gene is named only where the DNA matches it firmly.

D	V	J	length	CDR3
TRBD2	TRBV29-1	TRBJ2-2	14	CSVGRTSATGELSF
NA	TRBV12-3/TRBV12-4	TRBJ1-1	13	CASAVGVGTEGFF
TRBD1	TRBV5-1	TRBJ2-5	14	CASSPTGAQETQYF
NA	TRBV30	TRBJ2-7	16	CAWSVLRWDGPYEQCF
NA	TRBV6-1	TRBJ2-3	14	CASSGGGPTDMQYF
NA	TRBV5-4	TRBJ1-4	16	CDSCLGGQGSNEKLFF
NA	TRBV2	TRBJ2-7	12	CTSSKGAYEQYF
NA	TRBV29-1	TRBJ2-7	15	CSDEEGTPGSYEQYF
NA	TRBV5-6	TRBJ2-7	15	CACSFRRTAVYEQYF
NA	TRBV29-1	TRBJ2-7	15	CSVNQGPGVLYEQYF
NA	TRBV28	TRBJ2-5	17	CTSSFNVLLEGEETQYF
NA	TRBV11-2	TRBJ2-7	15	CASSLDPGRRSEKYF
NA	TRBV6-1	TRBJ1-5	13	CVSKEQVSQPQHF
TRBD1	TRBV30	TRBJ1-2	15	CDWKPGQHRGDGYTF
TRBD2	TRBV19	TRBJ2-1	15	CASRNTPGLAGDQFF
NA	TRBV6-1	TRBJ2-1	14	CATRRTGSHNEQFF
NA	TRBV6-6	TRBJ1-2	13	CASSYEGNYDYSF
TRBD2	TRBV6-5	TRBJ2-7	15	CASSLAGGLTYEQCF
NA	TRBV11-2	TRBJ2-3	15	CTSSPPASMGDTQYF
TRBD1	TRBV6-1	TRBJ1-1	15	CASSIDRGQNTDAFF